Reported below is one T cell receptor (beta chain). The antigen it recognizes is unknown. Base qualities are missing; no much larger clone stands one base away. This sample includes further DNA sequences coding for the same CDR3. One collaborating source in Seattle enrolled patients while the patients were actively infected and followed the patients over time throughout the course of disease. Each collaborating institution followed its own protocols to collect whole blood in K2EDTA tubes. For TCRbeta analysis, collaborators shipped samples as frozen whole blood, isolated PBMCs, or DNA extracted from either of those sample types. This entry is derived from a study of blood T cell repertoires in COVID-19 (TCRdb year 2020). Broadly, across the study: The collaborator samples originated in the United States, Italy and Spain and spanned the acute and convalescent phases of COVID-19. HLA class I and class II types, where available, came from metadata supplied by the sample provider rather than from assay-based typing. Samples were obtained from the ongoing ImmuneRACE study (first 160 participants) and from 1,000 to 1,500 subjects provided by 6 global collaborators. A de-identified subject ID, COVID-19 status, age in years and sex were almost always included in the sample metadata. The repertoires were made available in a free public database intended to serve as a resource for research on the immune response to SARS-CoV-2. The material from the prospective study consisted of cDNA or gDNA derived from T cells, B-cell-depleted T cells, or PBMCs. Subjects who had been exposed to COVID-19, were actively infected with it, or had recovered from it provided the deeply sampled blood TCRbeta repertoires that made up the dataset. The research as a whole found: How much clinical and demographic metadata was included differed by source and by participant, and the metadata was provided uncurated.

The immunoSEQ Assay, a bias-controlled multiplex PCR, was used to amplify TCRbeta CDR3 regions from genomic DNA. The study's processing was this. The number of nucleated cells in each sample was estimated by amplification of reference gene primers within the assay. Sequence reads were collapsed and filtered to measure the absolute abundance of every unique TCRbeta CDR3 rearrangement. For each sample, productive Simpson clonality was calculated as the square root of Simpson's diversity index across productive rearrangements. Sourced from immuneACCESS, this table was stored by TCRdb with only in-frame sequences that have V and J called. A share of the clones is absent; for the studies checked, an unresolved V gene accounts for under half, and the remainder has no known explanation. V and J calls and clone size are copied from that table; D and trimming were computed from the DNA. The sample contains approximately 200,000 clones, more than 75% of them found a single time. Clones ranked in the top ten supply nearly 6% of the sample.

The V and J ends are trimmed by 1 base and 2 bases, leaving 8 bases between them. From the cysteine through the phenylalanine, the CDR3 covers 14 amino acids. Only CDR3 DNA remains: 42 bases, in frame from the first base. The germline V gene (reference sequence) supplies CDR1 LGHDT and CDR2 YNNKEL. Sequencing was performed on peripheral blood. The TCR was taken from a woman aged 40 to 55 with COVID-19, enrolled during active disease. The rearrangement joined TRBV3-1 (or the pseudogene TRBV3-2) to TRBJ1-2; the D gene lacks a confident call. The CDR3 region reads CASSQVSGNYGYTF. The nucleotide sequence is TGTGCCAGCAGCCAAGTCAGCGGAAACTATGGCTACACCTTC.